The clone carrying this TCR beta chain was recorded many times. The antigen is undetermined. This sample was included in a study of CD8+CD57+ T cells in acquired aplastic anemia. Study-level information: Sorted CD4+ and CD8+ cells yielded DNA averaging around 3.5 ug. Study outcomes and limitations: Both patients and controls carried the same twenty-nine CD8+ CDR3 sequences.

TCR beta VDJ and CDR3 were profiled, and genomic DNA was the template. TCRdb independently ran MiXCR on the reads; one entry per CDR3 protein. The sample holds some 68,000 distinct CDR3 sequences; roughly half are singletons and the top ten take roughly 8.7%. Trimming stripped 5 bases from V and 6 bases from J, with 20 bases between. The CDR3 is 15 amino acids. Germline assignment: CDR1 SGHVS and CDR2 FNYEAQ. The chain recombines TRBV7-6 with TRBJ2-7; a weak D match, TRBD2 (6 bases). This receptor was identified in a human donor in good health, serving as a control. Sequences were obtained from sorted CD4+, CD8+, or CD8+CD57+ T cells (not recorded which) from PBMCs. The CDR3 DNA is TGTGCCAGCAGCGCGGTGGCGGAGGGCCGGGGCGAGCAGTACTTC. As protein: CASSAVAEGRGEQYF.